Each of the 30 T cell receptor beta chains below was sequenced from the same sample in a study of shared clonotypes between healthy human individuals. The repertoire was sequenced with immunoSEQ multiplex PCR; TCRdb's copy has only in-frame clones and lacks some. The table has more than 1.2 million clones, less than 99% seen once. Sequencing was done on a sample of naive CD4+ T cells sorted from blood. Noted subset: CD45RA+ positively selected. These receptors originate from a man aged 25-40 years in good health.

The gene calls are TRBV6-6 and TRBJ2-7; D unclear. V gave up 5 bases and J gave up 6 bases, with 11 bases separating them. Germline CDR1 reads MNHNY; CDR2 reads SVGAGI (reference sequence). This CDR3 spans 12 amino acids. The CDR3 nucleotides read TGTGCCAGCAGTAATTTTGGGCTCGAGCAGTACTTC. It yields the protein CASSNFGLEQYF.

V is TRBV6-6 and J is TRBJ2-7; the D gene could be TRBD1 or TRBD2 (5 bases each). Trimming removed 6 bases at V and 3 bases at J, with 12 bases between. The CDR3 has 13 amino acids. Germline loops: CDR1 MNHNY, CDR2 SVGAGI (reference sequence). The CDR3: CASSQGVRYEQYF. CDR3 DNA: TGTGCCAGCAGCCAGGGAGTCCGCTACGAGCAGTACTTC.

In DNA, the CDR3 is TGTGCCAGCAGCTTAGATGGTATACAAGACGCCTACAATGAGCAGTTCTTC. It codes for CASSLDGIQDAYNEQFF. This sequence joins TRBV7-8 and TRBJ2-1; D not resolved. This CDR3 is built from 17 residues. Trimming left V 1 base short and J 2 bases short, with 15 bases between. The germline V gene encodes CDR1 SGHVS and CDR2 FQNEAQ.

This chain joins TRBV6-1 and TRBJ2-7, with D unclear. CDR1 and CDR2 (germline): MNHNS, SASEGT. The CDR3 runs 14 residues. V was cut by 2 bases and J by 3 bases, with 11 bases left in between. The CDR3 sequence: CASSEQLLIYEQYF. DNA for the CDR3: TGTGCCAGCAGTGAACAGCTACTGATCTACGAGCAGTACTTC.

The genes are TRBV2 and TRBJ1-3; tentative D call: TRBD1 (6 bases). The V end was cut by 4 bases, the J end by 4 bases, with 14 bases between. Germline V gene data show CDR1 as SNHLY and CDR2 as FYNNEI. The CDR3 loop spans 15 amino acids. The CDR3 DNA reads TGTGCCAGCAGTGCCATCGGGACAAAAGGAAACACCATATATTTT. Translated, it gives CASSAIGTKGNTIYF. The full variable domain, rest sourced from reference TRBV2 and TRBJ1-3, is EPEVTQTPSHQVTQMGQEVILRCVPISNHLYFYWYRQILGQKVEFLVSFYNNEISEKSEIFDDQFSVERPDGSNFTLKIRSTKLEDSAMYFCASSAIGTKGNTIYFGEGSWLTVV.

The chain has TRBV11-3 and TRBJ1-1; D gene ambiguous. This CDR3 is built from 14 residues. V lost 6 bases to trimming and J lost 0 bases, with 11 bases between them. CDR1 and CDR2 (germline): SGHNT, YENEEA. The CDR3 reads CASSAGYMNTEAFF. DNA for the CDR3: TGTGCCAGCAGTGCGGGCTACATGAACACTGAAGCTTTCTTT.

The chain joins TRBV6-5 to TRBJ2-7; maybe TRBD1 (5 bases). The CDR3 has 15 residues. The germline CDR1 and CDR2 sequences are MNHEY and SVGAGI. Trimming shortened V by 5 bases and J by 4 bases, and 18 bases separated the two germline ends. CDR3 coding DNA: TGTGCCAGCAGTCTACTCCAGGGTTCTCGGTACGAGCAGTACTTC. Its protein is CASSLLQGSRYEQYF.

CDR3 sequence reads: CASSLDGRADTQYF. CDR3 sequence (DNA): TGTGCCAGCAGCTTGGACGGGAGAGCAGATACGCAGTATTTT. The rearrangement links TRBV5-6 to TRBJ2-3; a weak D match, TRBD2 (6 bases). The CDR3 contains 14 residues. The germline V gene has CDR1 SGHDT and CDR2 YYEEEE. V lost 0 bases, J lost 4 bases, and 9 bases lay in between.

CDR3 nucleotides: TGCGCCAGCAGCTTTTCAGCGGGAGGACATATCGGGGAGCTGTTTTTT. It yields the protein CASSFSAGGHIGELFF. The chain has TRBV5-1 and TRBJ2-2; 9 nucleotides align to TRBD2. V was pared by 2 bases and J by 7 bases, with 9 bases of the junction left unmatched. CDR3 length equals 16 residues. Germline V gene lookup returns CDR1 SGHRS and CDR2 YFSETQ.

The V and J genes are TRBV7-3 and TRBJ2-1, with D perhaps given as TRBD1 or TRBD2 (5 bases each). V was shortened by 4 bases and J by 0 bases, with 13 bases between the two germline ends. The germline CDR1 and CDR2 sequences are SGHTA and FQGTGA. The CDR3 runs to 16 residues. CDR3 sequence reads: CASSWGPPSSYNEQFF. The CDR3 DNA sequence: TGTGCCAGCAGCTGGGGACCTCCCAGCTCCTACAATGAGCAGTTCTTC. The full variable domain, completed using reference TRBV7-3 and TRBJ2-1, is GAGVSQTPSNKVTEKGKYVELRCDPISGHTALYWYRQSLGQGPEFLIYFQGTGAADDSGLPNDRFFAVRPEGSVSTLKIQRTERGDSAVYLCASSWGPPSSYNEQFFGPGTRLTVL.

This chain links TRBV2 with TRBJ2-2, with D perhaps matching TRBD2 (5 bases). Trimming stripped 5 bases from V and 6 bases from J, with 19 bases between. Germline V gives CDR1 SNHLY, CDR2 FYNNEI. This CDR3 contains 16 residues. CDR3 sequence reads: CASSYRGSKSPGELFF. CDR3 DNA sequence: TGTGCCAGCAGTTACCGGGGTAGTAAGTCCCCCGGGGAGCTGTTTTTT.

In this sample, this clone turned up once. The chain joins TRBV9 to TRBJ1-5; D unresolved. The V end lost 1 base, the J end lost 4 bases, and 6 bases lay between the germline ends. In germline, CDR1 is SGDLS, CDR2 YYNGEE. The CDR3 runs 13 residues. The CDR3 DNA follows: TGTGCCAGCAGCGTATTTGGGAATCAGCCCCAGCATTTT. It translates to CASSVFGNQPQHF.

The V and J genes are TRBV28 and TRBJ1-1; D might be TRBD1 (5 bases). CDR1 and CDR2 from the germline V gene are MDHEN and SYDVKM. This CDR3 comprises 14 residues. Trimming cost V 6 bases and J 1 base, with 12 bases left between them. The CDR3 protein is CASRGHGGNTEAFF. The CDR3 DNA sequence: TGTGCCAGCAGGGGGCATGGTGGGAACACTGAAGCTTTCTTT.

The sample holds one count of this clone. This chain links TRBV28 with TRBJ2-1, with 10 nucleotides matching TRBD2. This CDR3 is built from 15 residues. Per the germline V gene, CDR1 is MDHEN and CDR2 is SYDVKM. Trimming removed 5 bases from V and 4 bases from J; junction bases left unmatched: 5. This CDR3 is CASSPATSGYNEQFF. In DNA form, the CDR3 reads TGTGCCAGCAGTCCGGCGACTAGCGGGTACAATGAGCAGTTCTTC.

CDR3 loop: CASSRQGSEQFF. For the CDR3, the DNA is TGTGCCAGCAGTCGACAGGGGAGTGAGCAGTTCTTC. The V gene is TRBV2, the J gene TRBJ2-1; 8 positions agree with TRBD1. Germline V gene data show CDR1 as SNHLY and CDR2 as FYNNEI. CDR3 length equals 12 residues. V was pared by 5 bases and J by 9 bases, with 3 bases of the junction left unmatched.

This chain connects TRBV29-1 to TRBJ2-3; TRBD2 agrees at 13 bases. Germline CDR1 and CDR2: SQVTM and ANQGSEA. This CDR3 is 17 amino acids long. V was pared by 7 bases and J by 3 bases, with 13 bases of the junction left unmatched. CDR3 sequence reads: CSADPWTSGRGTDTQYF. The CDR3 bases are TGCAGCGCTGACCCTTGGACTAGCGGGAGAGGGACAGATACGCAGTATTTT.

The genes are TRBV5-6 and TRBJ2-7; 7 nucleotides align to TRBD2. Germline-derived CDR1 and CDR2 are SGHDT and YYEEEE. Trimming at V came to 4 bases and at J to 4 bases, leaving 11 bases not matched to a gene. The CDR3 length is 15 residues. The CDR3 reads CASSRGLGREYEQYF. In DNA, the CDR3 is TGTGCCAGCAGCCGGGGACTCGGGCGGGAGTACGAGCAGTACTTC.

This CDR3 is CASSLVAGEREAGETQYF. The CDR3 coding sequence is TGCGCCAGCAGCTTGGTGGCGGGTGAGCGGGAGGCCGGGGAGACCCAGTACTTC. The V gene is TRBV5-1, the J gene TRBJ2-5; TRBD2 matches at 9 bases. CDR1 and CDR2 from the germline V gene are SGHRS and YFSETQ. The V gene end was trimmed by 0 bases and the J gene end by 5 bases; junction bases not matched to a gene: 14. The CDR3 is 18 residues long.

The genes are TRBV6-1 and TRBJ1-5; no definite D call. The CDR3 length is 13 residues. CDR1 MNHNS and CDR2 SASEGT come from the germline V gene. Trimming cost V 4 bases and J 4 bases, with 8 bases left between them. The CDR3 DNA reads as TGTGCCAGCAGTGCCGCGGCGAATCAGCCCCAGCATTTT. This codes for CASSAAANQPQHF.

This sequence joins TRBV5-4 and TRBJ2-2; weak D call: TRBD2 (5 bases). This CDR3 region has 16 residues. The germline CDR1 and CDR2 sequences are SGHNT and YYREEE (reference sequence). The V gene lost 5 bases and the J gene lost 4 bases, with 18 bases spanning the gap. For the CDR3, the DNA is TGTGCCAGCAGTAAAGGGAGCGATCGCGGCACCGGGGAGCTGTTTTTT. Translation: CASSKGSDRGTGELFF.

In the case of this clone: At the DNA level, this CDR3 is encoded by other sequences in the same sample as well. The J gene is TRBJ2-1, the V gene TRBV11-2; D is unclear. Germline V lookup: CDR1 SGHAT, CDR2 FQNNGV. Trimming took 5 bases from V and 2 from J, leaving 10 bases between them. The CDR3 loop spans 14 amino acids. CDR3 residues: CASSPRGTYNEQFF. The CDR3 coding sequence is TGTGCCAGCAGCCCCCGTGGAACCTACAATGAGCAGTTCTTC.

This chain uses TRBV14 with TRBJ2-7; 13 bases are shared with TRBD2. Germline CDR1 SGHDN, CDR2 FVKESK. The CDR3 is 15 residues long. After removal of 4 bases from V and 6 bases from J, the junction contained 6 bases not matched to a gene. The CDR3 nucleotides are TGTGCCAGCAGCCCCTGGACTAGCGGGAGACCCGAGCAGTACTTC. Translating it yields CASSPWTSGRPEQYF.

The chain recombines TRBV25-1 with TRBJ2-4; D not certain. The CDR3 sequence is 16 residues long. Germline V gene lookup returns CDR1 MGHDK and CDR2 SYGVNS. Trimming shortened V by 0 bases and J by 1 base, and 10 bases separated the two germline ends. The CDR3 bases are TGTGCCAGCAGTGAATACGGCCCCGGGGCCAAAAACATTCAGTACTTC. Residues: CASSEYGPGAKNIQYF.

CDR3 sequence (DNA): TGTGCCAGCAGTGACAGCCCGCGGGAAACGCAGTATTTT. As protein: CASSDSPRETQYF. The gene calls are TRBV6-4 and TRBJ2-3, with a weak D call TRBD2 (6 bases). Per the germline V gene, CDR1 is MRHNA and CDR2 is SNTAGT. V lost 2 bases and J 9 bases, leaving 12 bases between the germline ends. This CDR3 has 13 residues.

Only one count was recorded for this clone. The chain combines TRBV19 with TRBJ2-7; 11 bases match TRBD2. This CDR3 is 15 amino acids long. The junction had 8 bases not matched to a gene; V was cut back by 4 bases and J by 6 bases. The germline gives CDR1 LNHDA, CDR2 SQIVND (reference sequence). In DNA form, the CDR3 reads TGTGCCAGTAGTAGGATAGCGGGAGGGACGGGCGAGCAGTACTTC. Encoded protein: CASSRIAGGTGEQYF.

The CDR3 DNA reads TGTGCCAGCAGCCAACCTAGCGGATCGACCTACGAGCAGTACTTC. Translating it yields CASSQPSGSTYEQYF. V is TRBV4-2 and J is TRBJ2-7; TRBD2 aligns across 7 bases. This CDR3 has 15 amino acids. V lost 2 bases to trimming and J lost 2 bases; unmatched junction nucleotides: 6. The germline CDR1 and CDR2 sequences are LGHNA and YNFKEQ.

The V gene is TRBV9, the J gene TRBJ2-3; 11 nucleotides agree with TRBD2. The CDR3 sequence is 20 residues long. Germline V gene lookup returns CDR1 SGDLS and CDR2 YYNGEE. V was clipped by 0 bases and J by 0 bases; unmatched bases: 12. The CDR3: CASSVGPTSGRQGSTDTQYF. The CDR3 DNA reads TGTGCCAGCAGCGTAGGCCCCACTAGCGGGAGACAGGGAAGCACAGATACGCAGTATTTT.

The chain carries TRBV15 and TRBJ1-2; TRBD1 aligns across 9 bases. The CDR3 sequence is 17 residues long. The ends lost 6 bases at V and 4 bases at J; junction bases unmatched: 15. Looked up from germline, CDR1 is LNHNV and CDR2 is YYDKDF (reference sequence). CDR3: CATRHGTPGTGRYGYTF. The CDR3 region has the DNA TGTGCCACCAGACACGGAACCCCCGGGACAGGGCGCTATGGCTACACCTTC.

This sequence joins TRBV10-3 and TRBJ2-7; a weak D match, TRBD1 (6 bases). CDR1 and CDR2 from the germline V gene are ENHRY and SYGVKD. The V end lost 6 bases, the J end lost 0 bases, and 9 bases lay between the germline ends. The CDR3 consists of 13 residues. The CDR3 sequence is CAIRTDSSYEQYF. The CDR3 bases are TGTGCCATCAGAACGGACAGCTCCTACGAGCAGTACTTC.

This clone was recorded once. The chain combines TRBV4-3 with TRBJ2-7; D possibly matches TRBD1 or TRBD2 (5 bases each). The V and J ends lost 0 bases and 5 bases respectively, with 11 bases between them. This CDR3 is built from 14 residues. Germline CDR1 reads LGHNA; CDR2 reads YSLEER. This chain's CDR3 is CASSQDGRGHEQYF. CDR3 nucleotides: TGCGCCAGCAGCCAAGATGGCCGGGGCCACGAGCAGTACTTC.